The 29 T cell receptor beta chains given below trace back to one sample, sequenced in a study of read filtering for tumor transcriptome and immune sequencing. Molecular barcoded adaptors covering alpha/delta and beta/gamma chains were used on around 400 ng RNA. TCRdb reprocessed the reads via MiXCR and lists one record per CDR3 protein. The table shows around 26,000 distinct CDR3 sequences, with around 15% occurring only once. The specimen was a population of CD138-negative cells sorted from bone marrow. These receptors all come from a donor at least 40 years old with multiple myeloma.

This clonotype has a count of ten or more. This chain connects TRBV11-2 to TRBJ1-1; D is unclear. Germline V gives CDR1 SGHAT, CDR2 FQNNGV. V lost 4 bases, J lost 7 bases, and 10 bases lay in between. The CDR3 has 12 amino acids. CDR3 nucleotides: TGTGCCAGCAGCTATATTAATGGTGAAGCTTTCTTT. Translation gives CASSYINGEAFF.

This clonotype was detected many times. J is TRBJ1-5 and V is TRBV29-1, with 7 bases matching TRBD1. V was pared by 7 bases and J by 3 bases, with 3 bases of the junction left unmatched. Germline CDR1 is SQVTM and CDR2 is ANQGSEA. This CDR3 is 12 amino acids long. The CDR3 is CSAQGPNQPQHF. CDR3 bases: TGCAGCGCACAGGGGCCCAATCAGCCCCAGCATTTT.

In this sample, this clonotype turned up many times. CDR3 nucleotides: TGTGCCAGCAGTGAATCTGGGGGTTCCCCTACCTACGAGCAGTACTTC. Protein product: CASSESGGSPTYEQYF. The chain recombines TRBV25-1 with TRBJ2-7, with D possibly being TRBD1 or TRBD2 (5 bases each). The CDR3 covers 16 residues. The germline V and J ends were trimmed by 1 base and 2 bases, with 15 bases remaining between them. Per the germline V gene, CDR1 is MGHDK and CDR2 is SYGVNS.

This clonotype was observed at least ten times. At one end, the junction sequence differs from germline, possibly due to a read error. This sequence joins TRBV5-1 and TRBJ2-7, with 7 positions matching TRBD1. Germline loops: CDR1 SGHRS, CDR2 YFSETQ. CDR3 size: 15 residues. CDR3 sequence: CASSQSGQYSCEQYF. Here the CDR3 DNA reads TGCGCCAGCAGCCAATCGGGACAGTACTCCTGCGAGCAGTACTTC.

At least ten counts were recorded for this clonotype. This rearrangement joins TRBV7-9 to TRBJ2-3; a weak D match, TRBD1 (5 bases). The germline V gene encodes CDR1 SEHNR and CDR2 FQNEAQ (reference sequence). V was trimmed by 1 base and J by 1 base, leaving 9 bases between them. CDR3 length equals 15 residues. CDR3 in amino acids: CASSLGQWGTDTQYF. As DNA, the CDR3 is TGTGCCAGCAGCTTAGGACAGTGGGGCACAGATACGCAGTATTTT.

For this clonotype: A much larger clone differs by one base, so this may be a read error. Here the CDR3 omits its conserved ending phenylalanine or tryptophan, so a read error is the likely source. The chain carries TRBV3-1 and TRBJ2-7; TRBD2 matches at 7 bases. Germline assignment: CDR1 LGHDT and CDR2 YNNKEL (reference sequence). This CDR3 is 12 amino acids long. V gave up 4 bases and J gave up 3 bases; unmatched junction bases: 0. The CDR3 coding sequence is TGTGCCAGCAGCCGGACTAGCTACGAGCAGTACCTC. Translating gives CASSRTSYEQYL.

Notes on this clonotype: Germline is not matched at one junction end, which may reflect a read error. The V and J genes are TRBV24-1 and TRBJ1-1; 8 nucleotides line up with TRBD1. The germline gives CDR1 KGHDR, CDR2 SFDVKD. The CDR3 totals 16 residues. This CDR3 is CAASANDRGSNAEAFF. The CDR3 coding sequence is TGTGCCGCCAGTGCTAACGACAGGGGCTCGAACGCTGAAGCTTTCTTT.

This clonotype was seen a few times. A much larger clone is a single base away; this may be a read error. J is TRBJ2-1 and V is TRBV7-8; D is unclear. This CDR3 is built from 15 residues. V was cut by 1 base and J by 6 bases, with 13 bases left in between. CDR1 SGHVS and CDR2 FQNEAQ come from the germline V gene. The CDR3 is CASSLDNVPCNEQFF. In nucleotides, the CDR3 is TGTGCCAGCAGCTTAGATAACGTACCCTGCAATGAGCAGTTCTTC.

This clonotype was observed many times. This chain uses TRBV2 with TRBJ2-5; D is unclear. The germline V and J ends were trimmed by 6 bases and 0 bases, with 14 bases remaining between them. The germline gives CDR1 SNHLY, CDR2 FYNNEI. The CDR3 has 15 amino acids. The CDR3 region has the DNA TGTGCCAGCAGAGGGTTGAGTAGCCACCAAGAGACCCAGTACTTC. As protein: CASRGLSSHQETQYF.

This clonotype appeared many times. The rearrangement links TRBV20-1 to TRBJ2-7; D tentatively reads TRBD1 or TRBD2 (7 bases each). Germline V gene sequence: CDR1 DFQATT, CDR2 SNEGSKA (reference sequence). V was shortened by 4 bases and J by 2 bases, with 18 bases between the two germline ends. CDR3 length equals 15 residues. DNA for the CDR3: TGCAGTGCTAACAAGGGGAGGGGGCTAGCCTACGAGCAGTACTTC. Its protein is CSANKGRGLAYEQYF.

This clonotype has at least ten counts. V is TRBV2 and J is TRBJ1-4; weak D call: TRBD1 (6 bases). The CDR3 sequence is 16 residues long. Germline V gene data show CDR1 as SNHLY and CDR2 as FYNNEI. CDR3 in DNA: TGTGTCTCCCGTTGGCAGGGGACTGCAACTAATGAAAAACTGTTTTTT. Protein product: CVSRWQGTATNEKLFF.

V gene TRBV18 combines with J gene TRBJ1-5; no definite D call. This CDR3 region has 13 residues. The V gene's germline CDR1 is KGHSH and CDR2 LQKENI. V was shortened by 3 bases and J by 5 bases, with 8 bases between the two germline ends. CDR3 coding DNA: TGTGCCAGCTCACCGGGTATATATCAGCCCCAGCATTTT. This codes for CASSPGIYQPQHF.

This clonotype was observed at least ten times. V gene TRBV20-1 combines with J gene TRBJ2-7; perhaps TRBD1 as D (5 bases). Germline loops: CDR1 DFQATT, CDR2 SNEGSKA (reference sequence). The CDR3 runs to 13 residues. Between the trimmed V and J ends, which lost 4 bases and 1 base, there was a span of 11 bases. The CDR3 DNA is TGCAGTGCTATGGGCAGGGCGTCCTACGAGCAGTACTTC. It specifies CSAMGRASYEQYF.

This clonotype was counted at least ten times. This sequence joins TRBV25-1 and TRBJ1-4; D possibly corresponds to TRBD1 (6 bases). Germline CDR1 and CDR2: MGHDK and SYGVNS. This CDR3 spans 13 amino acids. Trimming pared 4 bases from V and 8 bases from J, leaving 11 bases between. CDR3 bases: TGTGCCAGCAGTGGGGGGGCTGGAGAAAAACTGTTTTTT. Translated: CASSGGAGEKLFF.

With respect to this clonotype: This probably arose from a read error, given a far larger clone one base away. This chain links TRBV5-1 with TRBJ1-4; D might be TRBD1 or TRBD2, each matching 5 bases. The J call may be wrong; the DNA end is better matched by TRBJ2-3. CDR3 length: 16 amino acids. CDR1 is SGHRS, CDR2 YFSETQ, per germline. CDR3 coding DNA: TGCGCCAGCAGCTTGGAGCAGGGAGCCCGATCAGATATGCAGTATTTT. The encoded protein is CASSLEQGARSDMQYF.

There are many counts of this clonotype. As DNA, the CDR3 is TGCAGTGGTTGTATAAGCGGGAGTCGCTACGAGCAGTACTTC. As protein: CSGCISGSRYEQYF. The chain links TRBV20-1 to TRBJ2-7, with 8 bases lining up with TRBD2. Germline values: CDR1 DFQATT, CDR2 SNEGSKA (reference sequence). The trim removed 7 bases at V and 3 bases at J, leaving 11 bases unmatched. There are 14 residues in the CDR3.

The table lists this clonotype with many counts. CDR3 nucleotides: TGTGCCAGCAGTTCAGGACAGGGAGACACCGGGGAGCTGTTTTTT. Residues: CASSSGQGDTGELFF. The chain carries TRBV2 and TRBJ2-2; 8 bases fit TRBD1. CDR1 SNHLY and CDR2 FYNNEI come from the germline V gene. J lost 3 bases, V lost 5 bases, and 5 bases had no gene match. The length of the CDR3 is 15 residues.

This clonotype was counted only a few times. Given a far larger clone just one base away, this is likely a sequencing read error. The rearrangement links TRBV5-1 to TRBJ1-4; perhaps TRBD1 as D (5 bases). The CDR3 totals 16 residues. CDR1 and CDR2 from the germline V gene are SGHRS and YFSETQ. CDR3 amino acids: CASSLEQAARADTQCF. The DNA of the CDR3 is TGCGCCAGCAGCTTGGAACAGGCCGCCAGAGCAGATACGCAGTGTTTT.

This clonotype was observed a handful of times. At one boundary the junction diverges from the germline segment, which might be a read error. This CDR3 reads CASSYQGTHEELF. The CDR3 DNA reads as TGTGCCAGCAGTTACCAGGGAACCCATGAGGAGCTCTTC. The chain employs TRBV28 and TRBJ2-1; D might be TRBD1 (5 bases). Germline V CDR1 and CDR2: MDHEN, SYDVKM. This CDR3 spans 13 amino acids.

This clonotype appeared many times. The chain couples TRBV5-1 to TRBJ1-4; the D is unclear. This CDR3 is built from 15 residues. Trimming removed 1 base at V and 0 bases at J, with 7 bases between. Germline lookup yields CDR1 SGHRS and CDR2 YFSETQ. CDR3 protein: CASSLNSATNEKLFF. CDR3 bases: TGCGCCAGCAGCTTGAATTCTGCAACTAATGAAAAACTGTTTTTT.

The rearrangement uses TRBV29-1 and TRBJ1-1, with D possibly matching TRBD1 (5 bases). Germline V lookup: CDR1 SQVTM, CDR2 ANQGSEA. V was cut by 4 bases and J by 4 bases, with 16 bases left in between. This CDR3 has 14 amino acids. CDR3 bases: TGCAGCGTTGGTTCAAGGGGAGGCGGCACTGAAGCTTTCTTT. Residues: CSVGSRGGGTEAFF.

This clonotype came up many times. A read error may produce the germline difference seen at one junction end. V is TRBV3-1 and J is TRBJ2-7, with 12 bases fitting TRBD2. CDR3 size: 17 residues. The V gene's germline CDR1 is LGHDT and CDR2 YNNKEL (reference sequence). The CDR3 protein is CAGSQEKGLAGHYEQYF. The DNA of the CDR3 is TGTGCCGGCAGCCAAGAGAAGGGACTAGCGGGCCACTACGAGCAGTACTTC.

Points on this clonotype: A far larger clone is off by one base, so a read error is likely. The chain uses TRBV11-1 and TRBJ2-7; TRBD1 matches at 10 bases. The CDR3 loop spans 14 amino acids. The germline gives CDR1 SGHAT, CDR2 FQDESV (reference sequence). With 5 bases clipped from V and 7 bases from J, the junction kept 8 bases outside the gene matches. The CDR3 DNA follows: TGTGCCAGCAGCCCGGGACAGGGGCTCAATGAGCAGTACTTC. Protein product: CASSPGQGLNEQYF. The full variable domain, completed using reference TRBV11-1 and TRBJ2-7, is EAEVAQSPRYKITEKSQAVAFWCDPISGHATLYWYRQILGQGPELLVQFQDESVVDDSQLPKDRFSAERLKGVDSTLKIQPAELGDSAMYLCASSPGQGLNEQYFGPGTRLTVT.

This clonotype occurred many times. The chain employs TRBV29-1 and TRBJ1-1, with 7 bases identical to TRBD1. The CDR3 loop spans 14 amino acids. CDR1 is SQVTM, CDR2 ANQGSEA, per germline. V dropped 2 bases and J dropped 4; count of bases not matched to a gene: 7. The DNA for the CDR3 is TGCAGCGTTGAATTGCAAAGGGGGCTCACTGAAGCTTTCTTT. Translating it yields CSVELQRGLTEAFF.

The table lists this clonotype with many counts. V is TRBV7-3 and J is TRBJ2-3; 7 bases map to TRBD2. After removal of 8 bases from V and 4 bases from J, the junction contained 12 bases not matched to a gene. CDR3 length equals 15 residues. Germline V gives CDR1 SGHTA, CDR2 FQGTGA. For the CDR3, the DNA is TGTGCCAGCGCGGGTGGGGGGGAAGCGGCAGATACGCAGTATTTT. Its protein product is CASAGGGEAADTQYF.

The sample holds many counts of this clonotype. V gene TRBV18 combines with J gene TRBJ1-2, with a tentative D call TRBD1 (5 bases). Trimming shortened V by 3 bases and J by 6 bases, and 17 bases separated the two germline ends. The CDR3 sequence is 15 residues long. The germline V gene has CDR1 KGHSH and CDR2 LQKENI. The CDR3 DNA reads TGTGCCAGCTCACCCGATTTACAGGAACAGAATGGCTACACCTTC. It yields the protein CASSPDLQEQNGYTF.

Turning to this clonotype: One junction end disagrees with the germline gene, perhaps due to a read error. DNA of the CDR3: TGCAGCGCTGAAGATGGCGACAGCCAAGAGACCCTGTACTTC. It encodes CSAEDGDSQETLYF. The chain links TRBV29-1 to TRBJ2-5; possible D gene TRBD1, 5 bases. Germline loops: CDR1 SQVTM, CDR2 ANQGSEA. This CDR3 has 14 amino acids. Looking up the rest from reference TRBV29-1 and TRBJ2-5 gives the full variable domain: SAVISQKPSRDICQRGTSLTIQCQVDSQVTMMFWYRQQPGQSLTLIATANQGSEATYESGFVIDKFPISRPNLTFSTLTVSNMSPEDSSIYLCSAEDGDSQETLYFGPGTRLLVL.

At least ten counts were recorded for this clonotype. The V call is TRBV7-9, the J call TRBJ2-1; D uncertain. From germline, CDR1 is SEHNR and CDR2 FQNEAQ (reference sequence). The CDR3 is made up of 13 amino acids. Trimming shortened V by 5 bases and J by 7 bases, and 12 bases separated the two germline ends. CDR3 nucleotides: TGTGCCAGCAGCATGAGAGGCGAGAATGAGCAGTTCTTC. Protein: CASSMRGENEQFF.

About this clonotype itself: A much bigger clone sits one base away, suggesting this may be a read error. CDR3 protein: CASSPGLAGGTSQYF. The DNA of the CDR3 is TGTGCCAGCAGCCCAGGACTAGCGGGCGGGACGTCCCAGTACTTC. The chain is built from TRBV12-3 or TRBV12-4 and TRBJ2-5; 11 bases are a match to TRBD2. Trimming cost V 6 bases and J 9 bases; bases outside gene matches: 12. CDR3 length: 15 amino acids.